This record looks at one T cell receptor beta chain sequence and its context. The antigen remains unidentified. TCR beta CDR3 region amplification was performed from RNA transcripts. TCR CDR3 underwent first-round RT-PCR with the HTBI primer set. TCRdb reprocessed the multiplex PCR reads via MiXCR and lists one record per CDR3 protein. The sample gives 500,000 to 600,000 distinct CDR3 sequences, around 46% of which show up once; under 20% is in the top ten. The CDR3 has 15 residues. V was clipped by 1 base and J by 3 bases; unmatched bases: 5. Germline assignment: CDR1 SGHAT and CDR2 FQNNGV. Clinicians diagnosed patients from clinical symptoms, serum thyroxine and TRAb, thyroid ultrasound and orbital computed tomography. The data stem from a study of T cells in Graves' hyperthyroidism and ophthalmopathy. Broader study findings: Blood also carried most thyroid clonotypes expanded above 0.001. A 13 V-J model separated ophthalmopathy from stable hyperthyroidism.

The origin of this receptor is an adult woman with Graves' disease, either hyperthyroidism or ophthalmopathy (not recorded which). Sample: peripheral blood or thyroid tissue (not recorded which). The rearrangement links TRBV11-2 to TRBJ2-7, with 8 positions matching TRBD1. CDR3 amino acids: CASSLVFGTGYEQYF. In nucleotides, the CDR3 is TGTGCCAGCAGCTTAGTTTTCGGGACAGGCTACGAGCAGTACTTC.